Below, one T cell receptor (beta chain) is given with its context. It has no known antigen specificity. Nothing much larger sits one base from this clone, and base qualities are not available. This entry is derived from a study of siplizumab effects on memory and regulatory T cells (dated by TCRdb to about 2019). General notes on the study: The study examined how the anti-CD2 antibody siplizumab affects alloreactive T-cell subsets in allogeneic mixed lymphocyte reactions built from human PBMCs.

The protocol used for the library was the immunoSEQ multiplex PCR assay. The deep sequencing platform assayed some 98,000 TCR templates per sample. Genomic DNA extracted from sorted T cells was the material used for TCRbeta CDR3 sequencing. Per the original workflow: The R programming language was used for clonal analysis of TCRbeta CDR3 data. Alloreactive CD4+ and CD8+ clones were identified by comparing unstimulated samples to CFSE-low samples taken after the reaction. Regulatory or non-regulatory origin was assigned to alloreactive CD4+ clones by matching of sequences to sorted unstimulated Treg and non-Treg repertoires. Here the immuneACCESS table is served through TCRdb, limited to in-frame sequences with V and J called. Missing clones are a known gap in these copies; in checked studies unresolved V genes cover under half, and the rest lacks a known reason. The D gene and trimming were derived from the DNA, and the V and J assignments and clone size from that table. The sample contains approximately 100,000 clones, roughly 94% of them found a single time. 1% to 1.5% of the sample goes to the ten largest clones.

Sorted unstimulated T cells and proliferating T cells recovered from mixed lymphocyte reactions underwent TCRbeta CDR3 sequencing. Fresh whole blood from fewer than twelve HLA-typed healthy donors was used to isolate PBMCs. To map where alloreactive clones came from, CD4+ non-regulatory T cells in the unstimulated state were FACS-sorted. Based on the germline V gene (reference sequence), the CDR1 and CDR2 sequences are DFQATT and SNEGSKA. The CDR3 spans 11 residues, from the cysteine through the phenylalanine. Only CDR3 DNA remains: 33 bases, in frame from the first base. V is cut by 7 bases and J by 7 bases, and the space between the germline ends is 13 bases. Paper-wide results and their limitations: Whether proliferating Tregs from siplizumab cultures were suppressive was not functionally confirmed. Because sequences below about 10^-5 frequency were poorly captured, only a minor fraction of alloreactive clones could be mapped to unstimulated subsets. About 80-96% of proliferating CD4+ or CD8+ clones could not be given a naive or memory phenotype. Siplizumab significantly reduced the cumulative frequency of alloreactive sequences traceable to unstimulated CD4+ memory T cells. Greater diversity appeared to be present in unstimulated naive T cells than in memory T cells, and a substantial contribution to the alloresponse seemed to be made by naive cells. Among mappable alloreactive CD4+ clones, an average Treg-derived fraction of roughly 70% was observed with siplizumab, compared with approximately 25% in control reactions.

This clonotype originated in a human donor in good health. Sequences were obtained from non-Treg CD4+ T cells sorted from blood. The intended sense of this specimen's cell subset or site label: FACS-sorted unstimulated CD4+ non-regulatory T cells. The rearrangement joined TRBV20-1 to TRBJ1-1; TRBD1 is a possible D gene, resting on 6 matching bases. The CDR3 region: CSGGGRGEAFF. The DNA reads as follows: TGCAGTGGCGGGGGGCGGGGTGAAGCTTTCTTT.